The 30 T cell receptor beta chains in this list originate from one sample, sequenced in a study of CXCR3-negative and CXCR3-positive naive CD8 T cells. In preparing the TRB cDNA libraries, 5' RACE with UMI labels was used. TCRdb reworked the 5' RACE reads into one entry per CDR3 protein, no DNA. Its clone listing holds under 45,000 distinct CDR3 sequences. The sample comprised memory CD8+ T cells from blood. The origin of the receptors is a human donor in good health. Some clones in this sample may be carry-over from other donors' samples.

The rearrangement uses TRBV7-2 and TRBJ1-5. Germline V lookup: CDR1 SGHTA, CDR2 FQGNSA. This CDR3 contains 14 residues. The CDR3 sequence is CASSTRPINQPQHF.

The rearrangement links TRBV7-2 to TRBJ2-7. Germline V gene lookup returns CDR1 SGHTA and CDR2 FQGNSA. The CDR3 loop spans 12 amino acids. CDR3 loop: CASSPDGYEQYF. The complete variable domain, with remaining parts taken from reference TRBV7-2 and TRBJ2-7, reads GAGVSQSPSNKVTEKGKDVELRCDPISGHTALYWYRQSLGQGLEFLIYFQGNSAPDKSGLPSDRFSAERTGGSVSTLTIQRTQQEDSAVYLCASSPDGYEQYFGPGTRLTVT.

This chain connects TRBV4-2 to TRBJ2-7; the D gene TCRdb calls, TRBD2, cannot be checked with no DNA. Germline assignment: CDR1 LGHNA and CDR2 YNFKEQ. This CDR3 spans 15 amino acids. This chain's CDR3 is CASSQEWTEGYEQYF.

The J gene is TRBJ1-1, the V gene TRBV25-1. Germline V lookup: CDR1 MGHDK, CDR2 SYGVNS. The CDR3 runs 12 residues. The CDR3 loop is CASSEGHTEAFF.

V gene TRBV19 combines with J gene TRBJ1-5; as DNA is missing, the TRBD1 call by TCRdb cannot be tested. This CDR3 is built from 13 residues. Germline CDR1 reads LNHDA; CDR2 reads SQIVND (reference sequence). The CDR3 sequence: CAGGWGYNQPQHF.

This sequence joins TRBV28 and TRBJ2-7; the D call of TRBD1 rests on TCRdb alone, since no DNA is present to check it. The germline V gene has CDR1 MDHEN and CDR2 SYDVKM. CDR3 length: 16 amino acids. CDR3 region: CASSLWSARGGDEQYF.

This chain links TRBV4-3 with TRBJ1-5; with no DNA, the TCRdb D assignment of TRBD1 cannot be verified. This CDR3 comprises 16 residues. Germline assignment: CDR1 LGHNA and CDR2 YSLEER. The CDR3 sequence: CASSQGAGASNQPQHF.

This chain joins TRBV6-2 or TRBV6-3 and TRBJ2-7; lacking DNA, the TRBD2 call made by TCRdb goes unchecked. Germline-derived CDR1 and CDR2 are MNHEY and SVGEGT. CDR3 size: 15 residues. CDR3 protein: CASSYRLAGGNEQYF.

The rearrangement joins TRBV4-2 to TRBJ2-7; TCRdb names TRBD2, which stays unverified in the absence of DNA. There are 16 residues in the CDR3. Germline V gene data show CDR1 as LGHNA and CDR2 as YNFKEQ. This chain's CDR3 is CASSPLSGGSTYEQYF.

The chain couples TRBV5-6 to TRBJ1-1. In germline, CDR1 is SGHDT, CDR2 YYEEEE. This CDR3 is built from 15 residues. This CDR3 reads CASSLDPGSGTEAFF.

V is TRBV29-1 and J is TRBJ2-1. CDR3 size: 11 residues. The germline V gene encodes CDR1 SQVTM and CDR2 ANQGSEA. The CDR3 here is CSGERVDEQFF.

CDR3 in amino acids: CASSQDGITGELFF. This chain connects TRBV3-1 to TRBJ2-2. Looked up from germline, CDR1 is LGHDT and CDR2 is YNNKEL (reference sequence). The CDR3 consists of 14 residues.

The rearrangement joins TRBV28 to TRBJ2-2; TCRdb selects TRBD2, and the lack of DNA leaves this call unchecked. Germline V lookup: CDR1 MDHEN, CDR2 SYDVKM. This CDR3 has 14 residues. Here the CDR3 reads CASSMTSATGKLFF.

The V gene is TRBV28, the J gene TRBJ2-5; TCRdb's D gene call, TRBD2, goes unchecked for lack of DNA. This CDR3 comprises 16 residues. Germline CDR1 is MDHEN and CDR2 is SYDVKM. The CDR3 region is CASSLRLAVLQETQYF.

This chain uses TRBV4-1 with TRBJ1-3. The CDR3 spans 12 residues. Germline V CDR1 and CDR2: MGHRA, YSYEKL. CDR3 sequence reads: CASSAERNTIYF.

The genes are TRBV20-1 and TRBJ2-1; TCRdb selects TRBD2, and the lack of DNA leaves this call unchecked. Looked up from germline, CDR1 is DFQATT and CDR2 is SNEGSKA (reference sequence). The length of the CDR3 is 16 residues. The CDR3 sequence is CSARALTSGTYNEQFF.

V gene TRBV15 combines with J gene TRBJ2-7; the TCRdb D gene call, TRBD1, has no DNA to confirm it. Germline V lookup: CDR1 LNHNV, CDR2 YYDKDF (reference sequence). The CDR3 runs to 16 residues. CDR3 region: CATSKSGTQAFYEQYF.

The rearrangement uses TRBV10-3 and TRBJ1-5; TCRdb's D call, TRBD1, is unchecked because there is no DNA. CDR1 ENHRY and CDR2 SYGVKD come from the germline V gene. This CDR3 is built from 15 residues. The CDR3 sequence: CAIQSGQGAYQPQHF.

The rearrangement joins TRBV12-3 or TRBV12-4 to TRBJ1-1; TCRdb's assignment of TRBD1 cannot be checked, as there is no DNA. The CDR3 totals 15 residues. The CDR3 sequence: CASSLEGDLYTEAFF.

The chain couples TRBV7-3 to TRBJ2-2; TCRdb gives TRBD1 as the D gene, but with no DNA this cannot be confirmed. This CDR3 is 16 amino acids long. The V gene's germline CDR1 is SGHTA and CDR2 FQGTGA. This CDR3 reads CASSLWGQGITGELFF. Looking up the rest from reference TRBV7-3 and TRBJ2-2 gives the full variable domain: GAGVSQTPSNKVTEKGKYVELRCDPISGHTALYWYRQSLGQGPEFLIYFQGTGAADDSGLPNDRFFAVRPEGSVSTLKIQRTERGDSAVYLCASSLWGQGITGELFFGEGSRLTVL.

V and J are TRBV7-3 and TRBJ2-1; with no DNA, the TCRdb D assignment of TRBD2 cannot be verified. Germline CDR1 is SGHTA and CDR2 is FQGTGA. This CDR3 comprises 17 residues. CDR3 protein: CASSPGAGRLSNNEQFF.

This chain joins TRBV10-3 and TRBJ1-1. CDR3 length equals 15 residues. Germline V gene lookup returns CDR1 ENHRY and CDR2 SYGVKD. The CDR3 sequence: CAISESVYQNTEAFF.

This chain links TRBV3-1 with TRBJ2-1; TCRdb's D call of TRBD2 is untestable without DNA. Per germline, CDR1 LGHDT and CDR2 YNNKEL (reference sequence). The CDR3 runs to 15 residues. CDR3 protein: CASSQETGTKHKQFF.

This chain links TRBV20-1 with TRBJ2-1; without DNA, the TCRdb call of TRBD2 cannot be checked. The germline CDR1 and CDR2 sequences are DFQATT and SNEGSKA (reference sequence). CDR3 length: 15 residues. The CDR3 reads CSAAAPGRVYNEQFF.

The chain recombines TRBV7-9 with TRBJ2-7; the D call of TRBD2 rests on TCRdb alone, since no DNA is present to check it. This CDR3 comprises 15 residues. Germline V gene sequence: CDR1 SEHNR, CDR2 FQNEAQ (reference sequence). CDR3 loop: CASTGGAGQAYEQYF. The complete variable domain, with remaining parts taken from reference TRBV7-9 and TRBJ2-7, reads DTGVSQNPRHKITKRGQNVTFRCDPISEHNRLYWYRQTLGQGPEFLTYFQNEAQLEKSRLLSDRFSAERPKGSFSTLEIQRTEQGDSAMYLCASTGGAGQAYEQYFGPGTRLTVT.

This clonotype is identified as medium-sized (0.01 to 0.1%) from frequency. The chain combines TRBV15 with TRBJ2-3; TCRdb's D call, TRBD1, is unchecked because there is no DNA. The CDR3 is made up of 15 amino acids. Germline CDR1 LNHNV, CDR2 YYDKDF (reference sequence). The CDR3 is CATSMDRGSTDTQYF.

The rearrangement links TRBV28 to TRBJ2-2; as DNA is missing, the TRBD2 call by TCRdb cannot be tested. Germline V gene data show CDR1 as MDHEN and CDR2 as SYDVKM. The CDR3 totals 14 residues. CDR3 amino acids: CASSMTSATGELFF.

The chain couples TRBV27 to TRBJ2-7; TCRdb indicates TRBD1, and absent DNA this call remains unverified. Per the germline V gene, CDR1 is MNHEY and CDR2 is SMNVEV (reference sequence). This CDR3 region has 15 residues. The CDR3: CASSLRTTGFYEQYF.

V usage is TRBV20-1 and J usage is TRBJ2-7; no DNA is available, so the TRBD1 call from TCRdb remains unchecked. The CDR3 is 14 amino acids. CDR1 is DFQATT, CDR2 SNEGSKA, per germline (reference sequence). The CDR3 here is CSAREGGTSYEQYF.

This chain connects TRBV29-1 to TRBJ2-3; TCRdb's assignment of TRBD2 cannot be checked, as there is no DNA. The CDR3 length is 13 residues. The germline V gene encodes CDR1 SQVTM and CDR2 ANQGSEA. The CDR3 sequence is CSLTSGTTDTQYF.